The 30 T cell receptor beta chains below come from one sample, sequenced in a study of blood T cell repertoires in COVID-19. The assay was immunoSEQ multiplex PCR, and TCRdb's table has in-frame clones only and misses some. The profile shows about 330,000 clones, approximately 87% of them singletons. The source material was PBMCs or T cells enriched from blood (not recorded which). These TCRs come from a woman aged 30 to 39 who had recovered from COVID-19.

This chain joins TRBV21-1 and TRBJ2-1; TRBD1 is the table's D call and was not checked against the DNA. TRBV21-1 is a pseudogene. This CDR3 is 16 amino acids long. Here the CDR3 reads CASSKTGTVGHNEQFF. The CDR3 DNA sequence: TGTGCCAGCAGCAAAACCGGGACAGTGGGACACAATGAGCAGTTCTTC.

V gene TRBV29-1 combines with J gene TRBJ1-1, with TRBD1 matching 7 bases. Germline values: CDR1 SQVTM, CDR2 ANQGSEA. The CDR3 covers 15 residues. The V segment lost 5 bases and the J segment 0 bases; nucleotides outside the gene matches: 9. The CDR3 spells CSVQQGWGMNTEAFF. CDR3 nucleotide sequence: TGCAGCGTTCAACAGGGGTGGGGTATGAACACTGAAGCTTTCTTT.

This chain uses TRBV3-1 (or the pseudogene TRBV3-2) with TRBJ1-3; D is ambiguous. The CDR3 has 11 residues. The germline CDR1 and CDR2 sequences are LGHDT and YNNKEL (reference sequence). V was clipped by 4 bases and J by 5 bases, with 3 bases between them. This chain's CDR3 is CASSLRNTIYF. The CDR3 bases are TGTGCCAGCAGCCTTAGAAACACCATATATTTT.

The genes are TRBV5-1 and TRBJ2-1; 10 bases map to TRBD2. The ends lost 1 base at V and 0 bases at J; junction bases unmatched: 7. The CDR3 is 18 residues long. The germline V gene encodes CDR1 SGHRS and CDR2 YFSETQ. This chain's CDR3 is CASSLPSGGPSSYNEQFF. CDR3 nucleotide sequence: TGCGCCAGCAGCTTGCCTAGCGGGGGCCCTAGCTCCTACAATGAGCAGTTCTTC. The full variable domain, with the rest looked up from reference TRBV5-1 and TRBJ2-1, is KAGVTQTPRYLIKTRGQQVTLSCSPISGHRSVSWYQQTPGQGLQFLFEYFSETQRNKGNFPGRFSGRQFSNSRSEMNVSTLELGDSALYLCASSLPSGGPSSYNEQFFGPGTRLTVL.

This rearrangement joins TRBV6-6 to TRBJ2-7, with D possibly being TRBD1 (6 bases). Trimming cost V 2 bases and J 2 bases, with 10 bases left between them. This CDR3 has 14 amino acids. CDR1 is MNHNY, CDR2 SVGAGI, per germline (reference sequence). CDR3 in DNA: TGTGCCAGCAGTTACCGGGACACTGCCTACGAGCAGTACTTC. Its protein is CASSYRDTAYEQYF.

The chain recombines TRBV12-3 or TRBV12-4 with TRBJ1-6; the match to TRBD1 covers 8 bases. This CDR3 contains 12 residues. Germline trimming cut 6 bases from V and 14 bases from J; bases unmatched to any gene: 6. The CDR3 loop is CASSPQGAALHF. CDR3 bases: TGTGCCAGCAGCCCCCAGGGGGCAGCCCTCCACTTT.

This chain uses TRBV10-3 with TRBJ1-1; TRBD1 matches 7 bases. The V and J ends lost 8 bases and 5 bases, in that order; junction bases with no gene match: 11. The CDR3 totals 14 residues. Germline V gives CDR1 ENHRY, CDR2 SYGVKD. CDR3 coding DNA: TGTGCCATCGGCCGACAGGGTCCGAGTACTGAAGCTTTCTTT. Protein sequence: CAIGRQGPSTEAFF.

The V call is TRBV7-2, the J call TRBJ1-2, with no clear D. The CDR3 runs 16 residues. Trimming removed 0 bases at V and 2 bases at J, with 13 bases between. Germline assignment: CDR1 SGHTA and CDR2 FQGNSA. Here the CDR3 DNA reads TGTGCCAGCAGCTTAGCGAACGGGGTAGGAAACTATGGCTACACCTTC. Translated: CASSLANGVGNYGYTF.

In DNA, the CDR3 is TGTGCCAGCAGCCGAACCGGGACAGGGAACGTCCTGACTTTC. This translates into CASSRTGTGNVLTF. The gene calls are TRBV7-3 and TRBJ2-6, with 9 bases lining up with TRBD1. V was clipped by 5 bases and J by 10 bases; unmatched bases: 6. Germline CDR1 and CDR2: SGHTA and FQGTGA. The CDR3 consists of 14 residues.

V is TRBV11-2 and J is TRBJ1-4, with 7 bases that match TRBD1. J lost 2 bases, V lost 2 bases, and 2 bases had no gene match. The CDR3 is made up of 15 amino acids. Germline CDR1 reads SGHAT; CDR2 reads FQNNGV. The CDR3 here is CASSLQQGTNEKLFF. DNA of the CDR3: TGTGCCAGCAGCTTACAACAGGGGACTAATGAAAAACTGTTTTTT.

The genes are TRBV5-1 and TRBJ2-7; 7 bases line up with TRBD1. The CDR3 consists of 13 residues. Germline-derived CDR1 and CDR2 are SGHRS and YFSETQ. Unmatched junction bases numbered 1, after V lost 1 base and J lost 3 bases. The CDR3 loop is CASSLPGGYEQYF. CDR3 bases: TGCGCCAGCAGCTTGCCAGGGGGCTACGAGCAGTACTTC.

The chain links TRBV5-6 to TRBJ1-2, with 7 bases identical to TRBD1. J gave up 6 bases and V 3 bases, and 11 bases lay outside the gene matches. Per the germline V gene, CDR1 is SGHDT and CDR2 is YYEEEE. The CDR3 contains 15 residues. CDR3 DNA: TGTGCCAGCAGCTCTTCCGGGGACAGACCTAATGGCTACACCTTC. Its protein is CASSSSGDRPNGYTF. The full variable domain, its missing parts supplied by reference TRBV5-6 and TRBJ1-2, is DAGVTQSPTHLIKTRGQQVTLRCSPKSGHDTVSWYQQALGQGPQFIFQYYEEEERQRGNFPDRFSGHQFPNYSSELNVNALLLGDSALYLCASSSSGDRPNGYTFGSGTRLTVV.

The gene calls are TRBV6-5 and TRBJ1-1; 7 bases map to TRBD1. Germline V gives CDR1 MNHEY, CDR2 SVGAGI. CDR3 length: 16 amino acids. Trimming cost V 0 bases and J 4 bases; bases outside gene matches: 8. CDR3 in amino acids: CASSYSPTGRGTEAFF. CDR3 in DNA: TGTGCCAGCAGTTACTCACCGACAGGGCGGGGCACTGAAGCTTTCTTT.

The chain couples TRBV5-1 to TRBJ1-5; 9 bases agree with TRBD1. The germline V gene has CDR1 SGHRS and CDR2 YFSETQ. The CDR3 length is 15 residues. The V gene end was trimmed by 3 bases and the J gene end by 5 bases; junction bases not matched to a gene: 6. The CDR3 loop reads CASSYGQGQDQPQHF. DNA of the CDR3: TGCGCCAGCAGCTACGGACAGGGGCAGGATCAGCCCCAGCATTTT.

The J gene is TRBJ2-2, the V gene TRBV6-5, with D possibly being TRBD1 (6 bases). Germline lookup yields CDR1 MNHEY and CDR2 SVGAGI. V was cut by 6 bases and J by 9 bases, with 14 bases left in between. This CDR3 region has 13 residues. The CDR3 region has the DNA TGTGCCAGCAGCCACAAAGGGGGACGGGAGCTGTTTTTT. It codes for CASSHKGGRELFF.

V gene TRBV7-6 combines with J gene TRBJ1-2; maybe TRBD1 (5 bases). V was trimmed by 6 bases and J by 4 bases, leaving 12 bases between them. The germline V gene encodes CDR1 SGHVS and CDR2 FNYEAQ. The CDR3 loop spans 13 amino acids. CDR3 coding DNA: TGTGCCAGCAGTCCACAGGAATCCTATGGCTACACCTTC. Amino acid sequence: CASSPQESYGYTF.

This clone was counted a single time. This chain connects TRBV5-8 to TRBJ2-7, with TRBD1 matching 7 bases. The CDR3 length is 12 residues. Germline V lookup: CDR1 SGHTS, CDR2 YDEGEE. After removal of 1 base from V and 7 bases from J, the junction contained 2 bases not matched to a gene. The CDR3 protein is CASSLSQGEQYF. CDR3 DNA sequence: TGTGCCAGCAGCTTGTCACAGGGGGAGCAGTACTTC.

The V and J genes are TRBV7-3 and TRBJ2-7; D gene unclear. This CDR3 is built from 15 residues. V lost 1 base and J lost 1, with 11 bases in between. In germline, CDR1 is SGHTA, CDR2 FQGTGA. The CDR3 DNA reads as TGTGCCAGCAGCTTAAACCCTGGCCAGTCCTACGAGCAGTACTTC. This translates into CASSLNPGQSYEQYF. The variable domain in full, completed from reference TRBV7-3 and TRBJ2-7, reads GAGVSQTPSNKVTEKGKYVELRCDPISGHTALYWYRQSLGQGPEFLIYFQGTGAADDSGLPNDRFFAVRPEGSVSTLKIQRTERGDSAVYLCASSLNPGQSYEQYFGPGTRLTVT.

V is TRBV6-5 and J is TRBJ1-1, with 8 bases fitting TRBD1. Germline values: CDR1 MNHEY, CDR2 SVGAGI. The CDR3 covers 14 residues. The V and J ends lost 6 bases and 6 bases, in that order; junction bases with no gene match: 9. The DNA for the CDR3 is TGTGCCAGCAGGGACAGGGAAGGAGTCTCTGAAGCTTTCTTT. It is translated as CASRDREGVSEAFF.

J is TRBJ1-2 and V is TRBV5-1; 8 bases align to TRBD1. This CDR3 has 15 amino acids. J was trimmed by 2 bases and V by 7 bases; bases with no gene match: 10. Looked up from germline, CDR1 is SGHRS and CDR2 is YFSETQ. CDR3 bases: TGCGCCAGCGCACAGGGGGAAGGACGGAACTATGGCTACACCTTC. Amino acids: CASAQGEGRNYGYTF.

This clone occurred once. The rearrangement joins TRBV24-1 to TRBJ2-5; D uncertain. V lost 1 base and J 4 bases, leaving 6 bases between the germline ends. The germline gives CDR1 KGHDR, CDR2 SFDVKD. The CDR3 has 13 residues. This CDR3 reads CATSDFEAETQYF. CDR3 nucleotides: TGTGCCACCAGTGATTTCGAGGCAGAGACCCAGTACTTC.

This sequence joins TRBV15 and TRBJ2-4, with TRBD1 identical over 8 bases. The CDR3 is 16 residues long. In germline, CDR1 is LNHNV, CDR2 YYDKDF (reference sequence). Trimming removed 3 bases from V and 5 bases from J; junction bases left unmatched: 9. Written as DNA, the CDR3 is TGTGCCACCAGCAGCCCGTTCAGGGGGCCAGAAAACATTCAGTACTTC. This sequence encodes CATSSPFRGPENIQYF.

CDR3 in DNA: TGTGCCAGCAGTGGCAGATTTTTTGAAAAACTGTTTTTT. This encodes CASSGRFFEKLFF. The chain joins TRBV25-1 to TRBJ1-4; unclear D gene. This CDR3 has 13 residues. Looked up from germline, CDR1 is MGHDK and CDR2 is SYGVNS. With 4 bases removed from V and 7 bases from J, the gap between germline ends came to 10 bases.

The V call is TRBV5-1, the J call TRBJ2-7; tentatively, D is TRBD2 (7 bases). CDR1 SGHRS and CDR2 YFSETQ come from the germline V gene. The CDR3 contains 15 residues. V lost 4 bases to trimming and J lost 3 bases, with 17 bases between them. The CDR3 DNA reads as TGCGCCAGCAGCCAACTGGGGGGGGCTGGCTACGAGCAGTACTTC. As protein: CASSQLGGAGYEQYF.

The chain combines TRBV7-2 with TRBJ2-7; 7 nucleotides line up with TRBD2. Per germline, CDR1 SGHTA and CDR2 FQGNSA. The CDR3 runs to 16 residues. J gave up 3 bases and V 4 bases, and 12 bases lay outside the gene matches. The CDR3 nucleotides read TGTGCCAGCAGCTCCCGGTCTGGCGGGGACTACTACGAGCAGTACTTC. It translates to CASSSRSGGDYYEQYF.

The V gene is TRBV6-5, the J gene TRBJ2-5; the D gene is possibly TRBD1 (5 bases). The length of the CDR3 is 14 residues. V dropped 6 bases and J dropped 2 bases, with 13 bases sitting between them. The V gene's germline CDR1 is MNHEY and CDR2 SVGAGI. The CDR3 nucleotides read TGTGCCAGCAGACACGACAGAGGACAAGAGACCCAGTACTTC. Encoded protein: CASRHDRGQETQYF.

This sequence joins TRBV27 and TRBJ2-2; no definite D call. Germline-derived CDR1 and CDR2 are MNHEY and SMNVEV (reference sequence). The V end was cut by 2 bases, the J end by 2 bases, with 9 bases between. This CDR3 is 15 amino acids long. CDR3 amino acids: CASSLRTANTGELFF. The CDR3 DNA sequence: TGTGCCAGCAGTTTACGAACTGCCAACACCGGGGAGCTGTTTTTT.

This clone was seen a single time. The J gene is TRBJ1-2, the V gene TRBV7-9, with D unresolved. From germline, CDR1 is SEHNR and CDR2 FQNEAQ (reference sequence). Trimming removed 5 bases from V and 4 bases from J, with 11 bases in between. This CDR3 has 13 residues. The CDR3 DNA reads TGTGCCAGCAGCCTGACAAGCTTCTATGGCTACACCTTC. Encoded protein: CASSLTSFYGYTF.

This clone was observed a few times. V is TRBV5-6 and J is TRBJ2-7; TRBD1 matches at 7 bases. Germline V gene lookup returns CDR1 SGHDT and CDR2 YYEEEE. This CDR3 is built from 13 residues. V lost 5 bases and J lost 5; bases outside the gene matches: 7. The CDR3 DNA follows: TGTGCCAGCAGTCGACCGACAGGGAACGAGCAGTACTTC. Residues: CASSRPTGNEQYF.

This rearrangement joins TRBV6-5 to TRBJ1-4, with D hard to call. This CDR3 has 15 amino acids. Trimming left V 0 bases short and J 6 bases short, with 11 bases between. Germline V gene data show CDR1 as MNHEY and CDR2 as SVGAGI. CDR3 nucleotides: TGTGCCAGCAGTTACTCGACTGGGTTTGATGAAAAACTGTTTTTT. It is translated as CASSYSTGFDEKLFF.